Listed below are T cell receptor beta chains from one sample, sequenced in a study of T cell responses to AZD1222 COVID-19 vaccine. Generated by immunoSEQ multiplex PCR, the TCRdb table keeps only in-frame clones and is missing some. Of 65,000 to 80,000 clones detected, around 90% appear once; the ten largest clones hold approximately 4.5%. Sample: peripheral blood, taken on day 0 of AZD1222 vaccination. These TCRs come from an adult in good health. The CDR3 runs from the conserved cysteine through the conserved F or W. D genes are given only for firm matches. Clone size is given for some rows only: seen once, a few or many times, or a class if the clone is expanded.

D gene | clone size | J gene | V gene | CDR3 DNA | CDR3 protein
. | . | TRBJ2-7 | TRBV7-9 | TGTGCCAGCAGCTTATCTAGCCAAGTTGAGCAGTACTTC | CASSLSSQVEQYF
. | . | TRBJ2-3 | TRBV18 | TGTGCCAGCTCACCATGGGTAGCAGGCACAGATACGCAGTATTTT | CASSPWVAGTDTQYF
TRBD2 | . | TRBJ2-1 | TRBV6-4 | TGTGCCAGCAGCTTCGGACTAGCGGACTCCTACAATGAGCAGTTCTTC | CASSFGLADSYNEQFF
. | . | TRBJ1-6 | TRBV3-1/TRBV3-2 | TGTGCCAGCAGCCCGCTACCGGGAGCTTCACCCCTCCACTTT | CASSPLPGASPLHF
TRBD2 | . | TRBJ2-7 | TRBV7-3 | TGTGCCAGCAGCTTCGGGCGGGAGGGTTCCTCCTACGAGCAGTACTTC | CASSFGREGSSYEQYF
TRBD2 | once | TRBJ2-2 | TRBV3-1/TRBV3-2 | TGTGCCAGCAGCCAATCCGCTAGCGGGGGTCGGAGCGGGGAGCTGTTTTTT | CASSQSASGGRSGELFF
TRBD1 | . | TRBJ2-1 | TRBV18 | TGTGCCAGCCGTATCCCGGGGACAGTCGACAATGAGCAGTTCTTC | CASRIPGTVDNEQFF
. | . | TRBJ1-2 | TRBV30 | TGTGCCTGGAGTGTGCAGGCGGCCTACGGTGGCTACACCTTC | CAWSVQAAYGGYTF
TRBD1 | . | TRBJ2-2 | TRBV18 | TGTGCCAGCTCACCAGGGACAGCCAACACCGGGGAGCTGTTTTTT | CASSPGTANTGELFF
. | . | TRBJ1-5 | TRBV27 | TGTGCCAGCAGTACCCTAGCAGGTCAGCCCCAGCATTTT | CASSTLAGQPQHF
. | . | TRBJ1-1 | TRBV19 | TGTGCCAGCAACCTCAGAGCACTGAACACTGAAGCTTTCTTT | CASNLRALNTEAFF
. | . | TRBJ1-1 | TRBV12-3/TRBV12-4 | TGTGCCAGTCGTGCTTGGAGAAACACTGAAGCTTTCTTT | CASRAWRNTEAFF
. | . | TRBJ1-3 | TRBV5-6 | TGTGCCAGCAGCTTGGGGAGTAACACCATATATTTT | CASSLGSNTIYF
. | . | TRBJ1-2 | TRBV30 | TGTGCCTGGAGTACCCGGACAGAACTCTATGGCTACACCTTC | CAWSTRTELYGYTF
TRBD1 | . | TRBJ2-3 | TRBV19 | TGTGCCAGTAGTCGTGCAGGGGGCTCCACAGATACGCAGTATTTT | CASSRAGGSTDTQYF
. | . | TRBJ2-1 | TRBV25-1 | TGTGCCAGCAGTGAAGCGGGTGATCAGCTAGGAGCTGAGCAGTTCTTC | CASSEAGDQLGAEQFF
TRBD1 | . | TRBJ1-1 | TRBV3-1/TRBV3-2 | TGTGCCAGCAGCCAAGGACAGGGGGCCATTCTCGGTGAAGCTTTCTTT | CASSQGQGAILGEAFF
. | . | TRBJ2-7 | TRBV7-8 | TGTGCCAGCAGCTTAAGAGTTCGGGACGAGCAGTACTTC | CASSLRVRDEQYF
TRBD1 | . | TRBJ2-5 | TRBV5-5 | TGTGCCAGCAGCTCGGGACAGGGGAGGGAGGCCCAGTACTTC | CASSSGQGREAQYF
. | few | TRBJ2-5 | TRBV9 | TGTGCCAGCAGCGTAGCGGACCAAGAGACCCAGTACTTC | CASSVADQETQYF
. | . | TRBJ2-1 | TRBV3-1/TRBV3-2 | TGTGCCAGCAGCCAAGTGCGGGGTTGGAATGAGCAGTTCTTC | CASSQVRGWNEQFF
. | . | TRBJ1-5 | TRBV10-3 | TGTGCCATCAGTGAGACAGTGCCTACCAATCAGCCCCAGCATTTT | CAISETVPTNQPQHF
. | . | TRBJ1-4 | TRBV5-1 | TGCGCCAGCCAGCGGGAGGTGGAGGAAAAACTGTTTTTT | CASQREVEEKLFF
TRBD2 | . | TRBJ2-1 | TRBV5-6 | TGTGCCAGCGGGTCCCTAGCGGAGCTGGGCAATGAGCAGTTCTTC | CASGSLAELGNEQFF
. | . | TRBJ1-5 | TRBV5-5 | TGTGCCAGCAGCTTGCTTGTTAGCAATCAGCCCCAGCATTTT | CASSLLVSNQPQHF
. | once | TRBJ1-5 | TRBV4-1 | TGCGCCAGCAGCCCTCCAGGTCCTCTTCAATATCAGCCCCAGCATTTT | CASSPPGPLQYQPQHF
. | . | TRBJ1-1 | TRBV7-8 | TGTGCCAGCAGCCCAACACTAGGACAGACGAACACTGAAGCTTTCTTT | CASSPTLGQTNTEAFF
TRBD2 | once | TRBJ2-5 | TRBV7-7 | TGTGCCAGCAGCTTAAGGTCGGGGGGAGGCGAGACCCAGTACTTC | CASSLRSGGGETQYF
. | . | TRBJ2-3 | TRBV2 | TGTGCCAGCAGCAGAGGGACATCAAGCACAGATACGCAGTATTTT | CASSRGTSSTDTQYF
. | . | TRBJ1-1 | TRBV6-5 | TGTGCCAGCAGCCCCCGAGGGGACCTGAACACTGAAGCTTTCTTT | CASSPRGDLNTEAFF
TRBD1 | . | TRBJ1-5 | TRBV10-3 | TGTGCCATCAGTGGGGACAGGAGCAATCAGCCCCAGCATTTT | CAISGDRSNQPQHF
. | . | TRBJ1-5 | TRBV12-3/TRBV12-4 | TGTGCCAGCAGTAGCCGGGGTCAGCCCCAGCATTTT | CASSSRGQPQHF
. | . | TRBJ2-2 | TRBV11-3 | TGTGCCAGCAGCCCGCCTTTTTTGGGGACCCGGAACACCGGGGAGCTGTTTTTT | CASSPPFLGTRNTGELFF
TRBD1 | . | TRBJ1-6 | TRBV5-6 | TGTGCCAGCAGCTTGACAGGGGGCTCTCAAAATAATTCACCCCTCCACTTT | CASSLTGGSQNNSPLHF
TRBD1 | . | TRBJ2-5 | TRBV2 | TGTGCCAGCAGTAGGGACAGACAGGAGACCCAGTACTTC | CASSRDRQETQYF
TRBD2 | . | TRBJ2-2 | TRBV10-3 | TGTGCCATCAGTGGTTCGACTCGCGGGGGGGCCGAGTGGGCCGGGGAGCTGTTTTTT | CAISGSTRGGAEWAGELFF
TRBD1 | once | TRBJ1-2 | TRBV27 | TGTGCCACCACAGACATAGACAGGGTCTCCACCTTC | CATTDIDRVSTF
. | . | TRBJ1-1 | TRBV6-1 | TGTGCCAGCAGTGATTTACAGGGTCTCACTGAAGCTTTCTTT | CASSDLQGLTEAFF
TRBD2 | . | TRBJ2-2 | TRBV5-1 | TGCGCCAGCAAAACTAGCGGAGACACCGGGGAGCTGTTTTTT | CASKTSGDTGELFF
TRBD1 | . | TRBJ1-1 | TRBV19 | TGTGCCAGTAGAGACCCAGGGGGCGTCTCGATGAACACTGAAGCTTTCTTT | CASRDPGGVSMNTEAFF
TRBD1 | . | TRBJ1-1 | TRBV6-2/TRBV6-3 | TGTGCCAGCAGTTATGGACAGGGCTACACTGAAGCTTTCTTT | CASSYGQGYTEAFF
. | once | TRBJ1-1 | TRBV7-9 | TGTGCCAGCAGCTTACTTGGCAGCCTTTCGGTATTT | CASSLLGSLSVF
. | . | TRBJ1-1 | TRBV3-1/TRBV3-2 | TGTGCCAGCTCACAGGGCTACACTGAAGCTTTCTTT | CASSQGYTEAFF
. | . | TRBJ2-4 | TRBV6-5 | TGTGCCAGCAGCAGTCACCTTTTAGCCAAAAACATTCAGTACTTC | CASSSHLLAKNIQYF
TRBD2 | . | TRBJ2-7 | TRBV6-5 | TGTGCCAGCGGCCCTGGGGGGACTAGCGCCTACGAGCAGTACTTC | CASGPGGTSAYEQYF
TRBD2 | . | TRBJ2-1 | TRBV5-1 | TGCGCCAGCAGCTTGGGACTAGCGGGAAAAAATGAGCAGTTCTTC | CASSLGLAGKNEQFF
. | . | TRBJ1-3 | TRBV5-6 | TGTGCCAGCAGCAAAGGAGGAAACACCATATATTTT | CASSKGGNTIYF
. | . | TRBJ1-6 | TRBV10-3 | TGTGCCGCCACCCCTAGACAGAATTCACCCCTCCACTTT | CAATPRQNSPLHF
. | . | TRBJ1-2 | TRBV30 | TGTGCCAGAAACCGGGCCTCGGGCGACGGCTACACCTTC | CARNRASGDGYTF